The source of this T cell receptor (beta chain) is a study of blood T cells in healthy people across ages. Looking at the study overall: Researchers report that template switching captured about one barcoded beta molecule per two T cells.

About this clonotype: As yet, its antigen is unknown. One end of the junction varies from germline; a read error may be responsible.

Looked up from germline, CDR1 is MNHNS and CDR2 is SASEGT. The CDR3 spans 14 residues. Per sample, extraction of total RNA gave at least 6 micrograms in every case. General study findings and limits: Across the age range, TCR beta diversity per million T cells fell in a roughly linear way.

A J-beta primer mix and a sample-barcoded 5' primer were used in a second PCR of roughly 6 to 11 cycles. Each cDNA was tagged by a template-switch adaptor containing 12 random nucleotides. TCRdb passed the 5' RACE reads through MiXCR, listing each CDR3 protein once. The sample gives hundreds of thousands of distinct CDR3 sequences, under 30% of which show up once; around 15% is in the top ten. Sequencing was carried out using blood. The chain is built from TRBV6-1 and TRBJ1-5, with a tentative D call TRBD1 (6 bases). The TCR was taken from a woman older than 75 in good health. Here the CDR3 DNA reads TGTGCCAGCAACCTTGGACAGTCTAGACAGCCTCAGCATTTT. Translated: CASNLGQSRQPQHF.